Listed here are 11 T cell receptor beta chains from one sample, sequenced in a study of blood T cell repertoires in COVID-19. Assay used: immunoSEQ multiplex PCR; TCRdb lists only in-frame clones, some missing. Of around 94,000 clones listed, 85% are singletons. Sequenced material: peripheral blood. Every receptor here comes from a man in his fifties or sixties with acute or convalescent COVID-19.

The rearrangement uses TRBV14 and TRBJ1-2; D possibly corresponds to TRBD1 (5 bases). Trimming pared 1 base from V and 0 bases from J, leaving 12 bases between. In germline, CDR1 is SGHDN, CDR2 FVKESK. The CDR3 length is 16 residues. The DNA of the CDR3 is TGTGCCAGCAGCCAAGGCGGGGCAGTCTCTAACTATGGCTACACCTTC. Protein product: CASSQGGAVSNYGYTF.

This chain links TRBV30 with TRBJ1-2, with 9 nucleotides matching TRBD1. In germline, CDR1 is GTSNPN, CDR2 SVGIG (reference sequence). Germline trimming cut 5 bases from V and 6 bases from J; bases unmatched to any gene: 7. The CDR3 totals 13 residues. The CDR3 coding sequence is TGTGCCTGGGAAGGGACAGGGACGAATGGCTACACCTTC. This gives the protein CAWEGTGTNGYTF.

This chain connects TRBV19 to TRBJ2-1; possible D gene TRBD2, 6 bases. Germline values: CDR1 LNHDA, CDR2 SQIVND (reference sequence). CDR3 size: 14 residues. V was trimmed by 5 bases and J by 3 bases, leaving 11 bases between them. Written as DNA, the CDR3 is TGTGCCAGTAGTTGGGGGACTGGCTACAATGAGCAGTTCTTC. It codes for CASSWGTGYNEQFF. The full variable domain, rest sourced from reference TRBV19 and TRBJ2-1, is DGGITQSPKYLFRKEGQNVTLSCEQNLNHDAMYWYRQDPGQGLRLIYYSQIVNDFQKGDIAEGYSVSREKKESFPLTVTSAQKNPTAFYLCASSWGTGYNEQFFGPGTRLTVL.

The chain has TRBV19 and TRBJ2-3; 7 bases match TRBD2. The V and J ends lost 5 bases and 4 bases, in that order; junction bases with no gene match: 12. The germline CDR1 and CDR2 sequences are LNHDA and SQIVND (reference sequence). This CDR3 spans 16 amino acids. The DNA for the CDR3 is TGTGCCAGTAGTCCCGTGAATGCGGGAGACCCAGATACGCAGTATTTT. Protein: CASSPVNAGDPDTQYF.

This sequence joins TRBV11-2 and TRBJ2-5, with 10 bases identical to TRBD2. Germline V gene sequence: CDR1 SGHAT, CDR2 FQNNGV. The CDR3 consists of 15 residues. The V and J ends lost 8 bases and 7 bases, in that order; junction bases with no gene match: 13. The CDR3 sequence is CASSGDLGLAATQYF. CDR3 nucleotides: TGTGCCAGCTCCGGTGACCTCGGACTAGCGGCGACCCAGTACTTC.

The J gene is TRBJ1-6, the V gene TRBV3-1 (or the pseudogene TRBV3-2); D remains unclear. The CDR3 runs 19 residues. Deletions cut 4 bases from V and 14 bases from J, with 33 bases between. Germline CDR1 reads LGHDT; CDR2 reads YNNKEL (reference sequence). Written as DNA, the CDR3 is TGTGCCAGCAGCCTGCTTCTGGGCTGGCGAGCGGCCACCCGTCTTACCCTCCACTTT. Its protein product is CASSLLLGWRAATRLTLHF.

CDR3 nucleotide sequence: TGTGCCAGCAGCGTGGTTTCGGTGGAGACCCAGTACTTC. Translated: CASSVVSVETQYF. The rearrangement joins TRBV7-2 to TRBJ2-5; no firm D call. Trimming cost V 5 bases and J 5 bases, with 12 bases left between them. The CDR3 is 13 residues long. CDR1 is SGHTA and CDR2 is FQGNSA in the germline V gene.

The chain is built from TRBV3-1 (or the pseudogene TRBV3-2) and TRBJ2-1; 11 nucleotides align to TRBD1. Germline V gives CDR1 LGHDT, CDR2 YNNKEL (reference sequence). CDR3 length: 15 residues. V was clipped by 4 bases and J by 9 bases; unmatched bases: 8. The CDR3 protein is CASSLPGQGVSEQFF. The DNA for the CDR3 is TGTGCCAGCAGCCTTCCGGGACAGGGGGTTTCTGAGCAGTTCTTC.

This rearrangement joins TRBV29-1 to TRBJ2-7, with 8 nucleotides matching TRBD2. V dropped 6 bases and J dropped 6; count of bases not matched to a gene: 19. The CDR3 sequence is 16 residues long. CDR1 is SQVTM and CDR2 is ANQGSEA in the germline V gene. The CDR3 coding sequence is TGCAGCGTCGTTGGTTCAGAGGGACTAGGTTTGAGCGAGCAGTACTTC. The encoded protein is CSVVGSEGLGLSEQYF.

This clone appeared a few times. The chain is built from TRBV2 and TRBJ1-5; D unresolved. The germline gives CDR1 SNHLY, CDR2 FYNNEI. There are 15 residues in the CDR3. V lost 3 bases and J 4 bases, leaving 13 bases between the germline ends. Here the CDR3 reads CASSELGQVNQPQHF. The CDR3 region has the DNA TGTGCCAGCAGTGAGTTGGGCCAGGTAAATCAGCCCCAGCATTTT.

CDR3 protein: CASSRTASSYEQYF. The CDR3 DNA reads TGTGCCAGCAGTAGGACTGCGAGCTCCTACGAGCAGTACTTC. The chain recombines TRBV6-5 with TRBJ2-7; maybe TRBD2 (5 bases). The CDR3 sequence is 14 residues long. CDR1 is MNHEY and CDR2 is SVGAGI in the germline V gene. Trimming took off 5 bases at V and 0 bases at J, with 11 bases between the two ends.